The 14 T cell receptor beta chains presented below share a single source sample, sequenced in a study of shared clonotypes between healthy human individuals. The repertoire was sequenced with immunoSEQ multiplex PCR; TCRdb's copy has only in-frame clones and lacks some. The data contain 550,000 to 600,000 clones, roughly 79% of them singletons. What was sequenced was PBMCs. The receptors were sampled from a middle-aged woman in good health. Some clones in this sample may be carry-over from other donors' samples.

The chain couples TRBV29-1 to TRBJ2-7; 8 bases map to TRBD2. Germline V gene data show CDR1 as SQVTM and CDR2 as ANQGSEA. After removal of 5 bases from V and 7 bases from J, the junction contained 10 bases not matched to a gene. The CDR3 runs to 13 residues. DNA of the CDR3: TGCAGCGTTTGGGGAGCGGGAGCGGAAGAGCAGTACTTC. Protein sequence: CSVWGAGAEEQYF.

The chain is built from TRBV30 and TRBJ1-5, with D tentatively TRBD1 (5 bases). Per germline, CDR1 GTSNPN and CDR2 SVGIG (reference sequence). Trimming pared 2 bases from V and 6 bases from J, leaving 8 bases between. The CDR3 has 12 residues. CDR3: CAWSRDGQPQHF. Written as DNA, the CDR3 is TGTGCCTGGAGTCGGGACGGTCAGCCCCAGCATTTT.

The rearrangement joins TRBV10-3 to TRBJ2-1, with TRBD1 as a possible D gene (6 bases). The CDR3 spans 15 residues. Trimming left V 2 bases short and J 0 bases short, with 8 bases between. Germline lookup yields CDR1 ENHRY and CDR2 SYGVKD. In DNA, the CDR3 is TGTGCCATCAGTGAGAGGGGGAACTCCTACAATGAGCAGTTCTTC. It yields the protein CAISERGNSYNEQFF.

This sequence joins TRBV6-1 and TRBJ1-1; a possible D gene is TRBD1 (5 bases). The CDR3 loop spans 14 amino acids. The ends were cut back, 3 bases at V and 6 bases at J, with 14 bases in the middle. Germline V lookup: CDR1 MNHNS, CDR2 SASEGT. CDR3 coding DNA: TGTGCCAGCAGTGACTCATGGGGGGTTTCTGAAGCTTTCTTT. It specifies CASSDSWGVSEAFF.

A remark on this clone: This CDR3 fails to terminate in the conserved phenylalanine or tryptophan, so it likely reflects a read error. The chain carries TRBV30 and TRBJ1-1; D ambiguous. Germline V lookup: CDR1 GTSNPN, CDR2 SVGIG (reference sequence). The CDR3 has 15 residues. Trimming shortened V by 0 bases and J by 4 bases, and 15 bases separated the two germline ends. CDR3 loop: CAWSVFGSLVTEAFL. The CDR3 DNA reads TGTGCCTGGAGTGTTTTCGGCAGTCTGGTCACTGAAGCTTTCCTT.

This clone was recorded a few times. The chain employs TRBV4-1 and TRBJ2-7, with 11 bases aligning to TRBD2. Germline CDR1 reads MGHRA; CDR2 reads YSYEKL. V was pared by 4 bases and J by 0 bases, with 5 bases of the junction left unmatched. The CDR3 is 16 residues long. The CDR3 sequence: CASSPGLAVNSYEQYF. The CDR3 DNA sequence: TGCGCCAGCAGCCCGGGACTAGCGGTAAACTCCTACGAGCAGTACTTC.

This clone was observed a few times. V usage is TRBV7-6 and J usage is TRBJ2-7; D is unresolved. V was cut by 2 bases and J by 0 bases, with 8 bases left in between. The CDR3 has 14 amino acids. CDR1 and CDR2 from the germline V gene are SGHVS and FNYEAQ. Here the CDR3 reads CASSLSTTSYEQYF. CDR3 DNA: TGTGCCAGCAGCTTATCGACAACCTCCTACGAGCAGTACTTC.

The gene calls are TRBV7-9 and TRBJ2-1, with a possible D match to TRBD2 (6 bases). This CDR3 is built from 12 residues. CDR1 and CDR2 (germline): SEHNR, FQNEAQ (reference sequence). V was pared by 3 bases and J by 11 bases, with 11 bases between. This CDR3 reads CASSLWGTQQFF. The CDR3 coding sequence is TGTGCCAGCAGCTTGTGGGGGACTCAGCAGTTCTTC.

This clone was seen a handful of times. Other DNA sequences from this sample encode an identical CDR3 as well. The chain carries TRBV28 and TRBJ1-2; D unclear. V was pared by 9 bases and J by 2 bases, with 10 bases between. CDR3 size: 12 residues. The germline V gene encodes CDR1 MDHEN and CDR2 SYDVKM. CDR3 region: CASADGNYGYTF. The CDR3, as DNA: TGTGCCAGTGCGGATGGGAACTATGGCTACACCTTC.

The chain recombines TRBV6-6 with TRBJ1-5; weak D call: TRBD1 (5 bases). This CDR3 is 14 amino acids long. Per the germline V gene, CDR1 is MNHNY and CDR2 is SVGAGI (reference sequence). Trimming shortened V by 7 bases and J by 0 bases, and 10 bases separated the two germline ends. DNA for the CDR3: TGTGCCAGCACCGTTGGGGGTAGCAATCAGCCCCAGCATTTT. Amino acids: CASTVGGSNQPQHF.

The count of this clone is one. This chain joins TRBV18 and TRBJ2-3; a weak D match, TRBD2 (6 bases). Per the germline V gene, CDR1 is KGHSH and CDR2 is LQKENI. The CDR3 extends over 14 amino acids. The ends were cut back, 3 bases at V and 5 bases at J, with 12 bases in the middle. DNA of the CDR3: TGTGCCAGCTCACCCGGAGGGACGGGAGATACGCAGTATTTT. It translates to CASSPGGTGDTQYF.

This clone appeared a single time. A far larger clone is just one base off, so this is likely a read error. The same CDR3 can be traced to other DNA sequences in this sample. This chain joins TRBV6-4 and TRBJ2-2; unclear D gene. CDR1 is MRHNA and CDR2 is SNTAGT in the germline V gene. The CDR3 has 14 residues. The CDR3 nucleotides are TGTGCCAGCAGCACATCGACTGACACCGGAGAGCTGTTTTTT. Its protein product is CASSTSTDTGELFF.

This sequence joins TRBV5-1 and TRBJ1-2, with D perhaps TRBD1 (5 bases). CDR1 and CDR2 (germline): SGHRS, YFSETQ. This CDR3 comprises 14 residues. The germline V and J ends were trimmed by 6 bases and 0 bases, with 12 bases remaining between them. The CDR3 loop is CASKPQATNYGYTF. In DNA, the CDR3 is TGCGCCAGCAAGCCACAGGCCACTAACTATGGCTACACCTTC.

The chain has TRBV6-1 and TRBJ1-1; D is undetermined. V was shortened by 4 bases and J by 6 bases, with 15 bases between the two germline ends. In germline, CDR1 is MNHNS, CDR2 SASEGT. This CDR3 comprises 14 residues. CDR3 residues: CASSVMDHGAEAFF. The CDR3, as DNA: TGTGCCAGCAGTGTCATGGACCACGGGGCTGAAGCTTTCTTT.